One sample yielded the 28 T cell receptor beta chains listed below, sequenced in a study of CD8 T cells in Susac syndrome. Reverse transcription of roughly 0.5 to 1 ug RNA was carried out with random hexamers. TCRdb used MiXCR to reprocess the immunoSEQ multiplex PCR reads, holding one entry per CDR3 protein. The sample yields about 200,000 distinct CDR3 sequences, 95% seen once. Sequencing input: CD4+ T cells from PBMCs. The receptors stem from a human donor in good health.

CDR3 protein: CASSYAGGAQPQHF. Written as DNA, the CDR3 is TGTGCCAGCAGTTACGCTGGGGGGGCTCAGCCCCAGCATTTT. The chain links TRBV6-5 to TRBJ1-5, with a tentative D call TRBD1 (6 bases). In germline, CDR1 is MNHEY, CDR2 SVGAGI. Deletions cut 2 bases from V and 6 bases from J, with 11 bases between. The CDR3 runs 14 residues.

The chain is built from TRBV29-1 and TRBJ2-5; TRBD2 agrees at 8 bases. This CDR3 region has 13 residues. The junction had 11 bases not matched to a gene; V was cut back by 7 bases and J by 7 bases. The germline V gene encodes CDR1 SQVTM and CDR2 ANQGSEA. CDR3 nucleotides: TGCAGCGAGCAACGGGGGGGTGATGGGACCCAGTACTTC. Encoded protein: CSEQRGGDGTQYF.

The V call is TRBV12-3 or TRBV12-4, the J call TRBJ2-2, with a weak D call TRBD1 (7 bases). Trimming took off 8 bases at V and 4 bases at J, with 14 bases between the two ends. The CDR3 has 14 amino acids. The CDR3 reads CASDTRGVTGELFF. CDR3 nucleotides: TGTGCCAGCGACACCAGGGGGGTCACCGGGGAGCTGTTTTTT.

The chain employs TRBV29-1 and TRBJ2-3, with a weak D call TRBD2 (7 bases). The CDR3 sequence is 13 residues long. V was shortened by 7 bases and J by 6 bases, with 17 bases between the two germline ends. Looked up from germline, CDR1 is SQVTM and CDR2 is ANQGSEA. In nucleotides, the CDR3 is TGCAGCGCCGAGGGGGAGGGAGGGGATACGCAGTATTTT. Translated, it gives CSAEGEGGDTQYF.

The J gene is TRBJ1-5, the V gene TRBV20-1; D may be TRBD1 (5 bases). Germline V CDR1 and CDR2: DFQATT, SNEGSKA (reference sequence). V gave up 1 base and J gave up 5 bases, with 6 bases separating them. The CDR3 extends over 12 amino acids. The CDR3 bases are TGCAGTGCTAGAGGAGGGGATCAGCCCCAGCATTTT. Amino acids: CSARGGDQPQHF.

This rearrangement joins TRBV4-1 to TRBJ2-3; 9 bases line up with TRBD1. Germline trimming cut 3 bases from V and 4 bases from J; bases unmatched to any gene: 5. Germline CDR1 reads MGHRA; CDR2 reads YSYEKL. The length of the CDR3 is 15 residues. For the CDR3, the DNA is TGCGCCAGCAGCCAGTCGACAGGGGGGGCAGATACGCAGTATTTT. It translates to CASSQSTGGADTQYF.

The chain has TRBV7-2 and TRBJ1-2; D gene uncertain. There are 13 residues in the CDR3. CDR1 SGHTA and CDR2 FQGNSA come from the germline V gene. Trimming cost V 5 bases and J 5 bases, with 12 bases left between them. The DNA of the CDR3 is TGTGCCAGCAGCCCGGACGGGCTGTATGGCTACACCTTC. This encodes CASSPDGLYGYTF.

The chain carries TRBV20-1 and TRBJ1-1; D gene ambiguous. The CDR3 has 11 amino acids. V was trimmed by 5 bases and J by 11 bases, leaving 15 bases between them. In germline, CDR1 is DFQATT, CDR2 SNEGSKA (reference sequence). The CDR3 protein is CSALSPGGAFF. The CDR3 DNA sequence: TGCAGTGCTTTATCCCCTGGAGGGGCTTTCTTT.

This chain links TRBV5-4 with TRBJ1-1, with D hard to call. The germline V and J ends were trimmed by 0 bases and 5 bases, with 5 bases remaining between them. The V gene's germline CDR1 is SGHNT and CDR2 YYREEE (reference sequence). The CDR3 has 12 amino acids. CDR3 amino acids: CASSLDTTEAFF. The DNA for the CDR3 is TGTGCCAGCAGCTTGGACACAACTGAAGCTTTCTTT.

The chain has TRBV28 and TRBJ1-5; 7 nucleotides line up with TRBD1. This CDR3 is 14 amino acids long. V dropped 5 bases and J dropped 5; count of bases not matched to a gene: 6. Germline V gives CDR1 MDHEN, CDR2 SYDVKM. The CDR3 spells CASSLTGIYQPQHF. The CDR3 region has the DNA TGTGCCAGCAGTCTGACAGGGATCTATCAGCCCCAGCATTTT. The full variable domain, completed using reference TRBV28 and TRBJ1-5, is DVKVTQSSRYLVKRTGEKVFLECVQDMDHENMFWYRQDPGLGLRLIYFSYDVKMKEKGDIPEGYSVSREKKERFSLILESASTNQTSMYLCASSLTGIYQPQHFGDGTRLSIL.

The CDR3: CASSPEVAKNIQYF. The CDR3 nucleotides read TGTGCCAGCAGCCCGGAGGTAGCCAAAAACATTCAGTACTTC. The gene calls are TRBV11-2 and TRBJ2-4; D is perhaps TRBD2 (5 bases). The CDR3 covers 14 residues. V lost 5 bases and J 0 bases, leaving 8 bases between the germline ends. CDR1 SGHAT and CDR2 FQNNGV come from the germline V gene.

This clonotype was recorded once. This sequence joins TRBV27 and TRBJ2-7; the D gene is possibly TRBD2 (7 bases). This CDR3 contains 13 residues. The germline V gene encodes CDR1 MNHEY and CDR2 SMNVEV (reference sequence). Trimming took off 8 bases at V and 6 bases at J, with 17 bases between the two ends. CDR3 in amino acids: CASRRGGSVEQYV. The CDR3 region has the DNA TGTGCCAGCCGAAGGGGGGGGTCCGTCGAGCAGTACGTC.

The V and J genes are TRBV30 and TRBJ1-5, with D possibly TRBD1 on 6 matching bases. CDR3 size: 11 residues. Trimming removed 5 bases at V and 5 bases at J, with 7 bases between. The V gene's germline CDR1 is GTSNPN and CDR2 SVGIG (reference sequence). CDR3 DNA: TGTGCCTGGGGGGGCGATCAGCCCCAGCATTTT. This codes for CAWGGDQPQHF. Variable domain in full (rest from reference TRBV30 and TRBJ1-5): SQTIHQWPATLVQPVGSPLSLECTVEGTSNPNLYWYRQAAGRGLQLLFYSVGIGQISSEVPQNLSASRPQDRQFILSSKKLLLSDSGFYLCAWGGDQPQHFGDGTRLSIL.

V usage is TRBV29-1 and J usage is TRBJ1-1, with a weak D call TRBD1 (5 bases). The germline V and J ends were trimmed by 7 bases and 0 bases, with 18 bases remaining between them. This CDR3 is 15 amino acids long. Per the germline V gene, CDR1 is SQVTM and CDR2 is ANQGSEA. CDR3 coding DNA: TGCAGCGCACTAACGGGGGGAGCTATGAACACTGAAGCTTTCTTT. It yields the protein CSALTGGAMNTEAFF.

The chain couples TRBV12-3 or TRBV12-4 to TRBJ2-7; TRBD2 agrees at 9 bases. V was clipped by 5 bases and J by 4 bases; unmatched bases: 6. This CDR3 contains 14 residues. The CDR3 reads CASSTRGGVYEQYF. The CDR3 DNA reads as TGTGCCAGCAGTACGCGGGGGGGCGTGTACGAGCAGTACTTC.

V is TRBV19 and J is TRBJ1-1, with D uncertain. V was trimmed by 3 bases and J by 0 bases, leaving 5 bases between them. Germline V CDR1 and CDR2: LNHDA, SQIVND (reference sequence). The CDR3 extends over 13 amino acids. The CDR3 here is CASSIRLNTEAFF. The CDR3 bases are TGTGCCAGTAGTATTCGTTTGAACACTGAAGCTTTCTTT.

The V and J genes are TRBV3-1 and TRBJ1-2, with D unclear. The germline V gene has CDR1 LGHDT and CDR2 YNNKEL (reference sequence). Trimming left V 4 bases short and J 8 bases short, with 17 bases between. This CDR3 is built from 14 residues. CDR3 DNA sequence: TGTGCCAGCAGCCGAAGCGGTCAGGCTCAAGGCTACACCTTC. This encodes CASSRSGQAQGYTF.

This sequence joins TRBV6-6 and TRBJ2-2; TRBD2 matches 12 bases. The ends lost 8 bases at V and 4 bases at J; junction bases unmatched: 5. CDR1 MNHNY and CDR2 SVGAGI come from the germline V gene (reference sequence). The CDR3 has 15 residues. Here the CDR3 reads CASGRTSGATGELFF. The CDR3 bases are TGTGCCAGCGGCCGGACTAGCGGGGCCACCGGGGAGCTGTTTTTT.

This chain links TRBV9 with TRBJ2-1; no clear D. This CDR3 has 13 amino acids. Looked up from germline, CDR1 is SGDLS and CDR2 is YYNGEE. Trimming took off 0 bases at V and 5 bases at J, with 6 bases between the two ends. CDR3 protein: CASSVGINNEQFF. CDR3 in DNA: TGTGCCAGCAGCGTAGGGATCAACAATGAGCAGTTCTTC.

Written as DNA, the CDR3 is TGTGCCTGGAGTGTAGGAGCTTTCTTT. Translation: CAWSVGAFF. The chain couples TRBV30 to TRBJ1-1, with D uncertain. Germline-derived CDR1 and CDR2 are GTSNPN and SVGIG (reference sequence). There are 9 residues in the CDR3. Between the trimmed V and J ends, which lost 0 bases and 10 bases, there was a span of 3 bases. Full variable domain (outside the CDR3, taken from reference TRBV30 and TRBJ1-1): SQTIHQWPATLVQPVGSPLSLECTVEGTSNPNLYWYRQAAGRGLQLLFYSVGIGQISSEVPQNLSASRPQDRQFILSSKKLLLSDSGFYLCAWSVGAFFGQGTRLTVV.

CDR3 in amino acids: CASLMGGTDTQYF. As DNA, the CDR3 is TGTGCCAGCCTCATGGGGGGCACAGATACGCAGTATTTT. The V gene is TRBV19, the J gene TRBJ2-3; the D call may be TRBD1 or TRBD2 (5 bases each). Trimming took 9 bases from V and 1 from J, leaving 11 bases between them. The CDR3 consists of 13 residues. Germline V CDR1 and CDR2: LNHDA, SQIVND (reference sequence).

For the CDR3, the DNA is TGTGCCAGCAGCCGCAGTGGGGGGCCCTATGGCTACACCTTC. It translates to CASSRSGGPYGYTF. The chain combines TRBV11-2 with TRBJ1-2, with D maybe TRBD1 (6 bases). The V gene lost 5 bases and the J gene lost 4 bases, with 14 bases spanning the gap. Germline V gene sequence: CDR1 SGHAT, CDR2 FQNNGV. CDR3 size: 14 residues.

The chain joins TRBV12-3 or TRBV12-4 to TRBJ1-1; tentative D call: TRBD1 (5 bases). V was trimmed by 6 bases and J by 7 bases, leaving 21 bases between them. This CDR3 has 15 residues. CDR3 residues: CASRTSGPGEGEAFF. DNA for the CDR3: TGTGCCAGCAGGACATCGGGGCCCGGTGAGGGTGAAGCTTTCTTT.

The chain employs TRBV12-3 or TRBV12-4 and TRBJ2-6; no firm D call. The V end lost 5 bases, the J end lost 1 base, and 12 bases lay between the germline ends. The length of the CDR3 is 16 residues. Written as DNA, the CDR3 is TGTGCCAGCAGTCCATCCCGGGCGTCTGGGGCCAACGTCCTGACTTTC. This gives the protein CASSPSRASGANVLTF.

The J gene is TRBJ2-7, the V gene TRBV6-5, with D perhaps matching TRBD1 or TRBD2 (5 bases each). V shed 4 bases and J shed 6 bases, with 10 bases lying between them. CDR1 MNHEY and CDR2 SVGAGI come from the germline V gene. The CDR3 contains 12 residues. The CDR3 is CASSSGAGEQYF. The CDR3 DNA follows: TGTGCCAGCAGTTCCGGGGCTGGCGAGCAGTACTTC.

V is TRBV20-1 and J is TRBJ2-3; 9 positions agree with TRBD2. After removal of 6 bases from V and 0 bases from J, the junction contained 1 base not matched to a gene. Germline V lookup: CDR1 DFQATT, CDR2 SNEGSKA (reference sequence). This CDR3 is 13 amino acids long. CDR3 nucleotide sequence: TGCAGTGCCGGGACTAGCAGCACAGATACGCAGTATTTT. It encodes CSAGTSSTDTQYF.

This chain links TRBV20-1 with TRBJ2-5; 8 bases fit TRBD2. Germline CDR1 DFQATT, CDR2 SNEGSKA (reference sequence). After removal of 1 base from V and 5 bases from J, the junction contained 6 bases not matched to a gene. This CDR3 is 14 amino acids long. CDR3: CSARGGTRVETQYF. The CDR3, as DNA: TGCAGTGCTAGAGGCGGGACTAGAGTGGAGACCCAGTACTTC.

The J gene is TRBJ1-5, the V gene TRBV29-1; D not certain. CDR3 length: 11 residues. Trimming left V 3 bases short and J 13 bases short, with 13 bases between. CDR1 and CDR2 (germline): SQVTM, ANQGSEA. The CDR3 spells CSVDWGNKQHF. In DNA form, the CDR3 reads TGCAGCGTTGACTGGGGTAATAAGCAGCATTTT. The full variable domain, its missing parts supplied by reference TRBV29-1 and TRBJ1-5, is SAVISQKPSRDICQRGTSLTIQCQVDSQVTMMFWYRQQPGQSLTLIATANQGSEATYESGFVIDKFPISRPNLTFSTLTVSNMSPEDSSIYLCSVDWGNKQHFGDGTRLSIL.